The 23 T cell receptor beta chains below were found in one sample sequenced in a study of blood T cell repertoires in COVID-19. Libraries were prepared by immunoSEQ multiplex PCR; TCRdb keeps only in-frame clonotypes and omits some of them. The table includes fewer than 250,000 clones, 70% to 90% detected once. What was sequenced was peripheral blood. Receptors originate from a man aged 35-49 years with acute or convalescent COVID-19.

The V call is TRBV5-1, the J call TRBJ2-3; 7 nucleotides line up with TRBD1. Trimming cost V 0 bases and J 2 bases; bases outside gene matches: 3. CDR1 and CDR2 (germline): SGHRS, YFSETQ. The CDR3 has 15 residues. The CDR3 DNA is TGCGCCAGCAGCTTGGGGGACAGTTCCACAGATACGCAGTATTTT. This sequence encodes CASSLGDSSTDTQYF.

The chain is built from TRBV6-5 and TRBJ2-7, with TRBD2 matching over 13 bases. This CDR3 has 15 amino acids. Trimming removed 0 bases from V and 5 bases from J; junction bases left unmatched: 1. Germline values: CDR1 MNHEY, CDR2 SVGAGI. The CDR3 region has the DNA TGTGCCAGCAGTTACTCACTAGCGGGGGGGCACGAGCAGTACTTC. This sequence encodes CASSYSLAGGHEQYF.

This chain connects TRBV5-4 to TRBJ2-6; 8 nucleotides match TRBD2. Germline-derived CDR1 and CDR2 are SGHNT and YYREEE (reference sequence). The junction had 9 bases not matched to a gene; V was cut back by 4 bases and J by 0 bases. CDR3 size: 18 residues. CDR3 DNA sequence: TGTGCCAGCAGCGGCCGGGAGGGGCCCGACTCTGGGGCCAACGTCCTGACTTTC. As protein: CASSGREGPDSGANVLTF. Full variable domain (outside the CDR3, taken from reference TRBV5-4 and TRBJ2-6): ETGVTQSPTHLIKTRGQQVTLRCSSQSGHNTVSWYQQALGQGPQFIFQYYREEENGRGNFPPRFSGLQFPNYSSELNVNALELDDSALYLCASSGREGPDSGANVLTFGAGSRLTVL.

The CDR3 DNA is TGTGCCAGCTCACGTCCAAATCAGCCCCAGCATTTT. Its translation: CASSRPNQPQHF. The chain uses TRBV18 and TRBJ1-5; no definite D call. Germline V CDR1 and CDR2: KGHSH, LQKENI. Trimming took off 4 bases at V and 4 bases at J, with 5 bases between the two ends. The CDR3 loop spans 12 amino acids.

The chain is built from TRBV6-5 and TRBJ2-3, with 13 nucleotides matching TRBD2. Per the germline V gene, CDR1 is MNHEY and CDR2 is SVGAGI. The V and J ends lost 7 bases and 9 bases, in that order; junction bases with no gene match: 10. The CDR3 has 15 residues. CDR3 in amino acids: CASTWTSGSGRTQYF. CDR3 sequence (DNA): TGTGCCAGCACGTGGACTAGCGGGAGTGGGAGGACGCAGTATTTT.

V and J are TRBV14 and TRBJ1-2, with a tentative D call TRBD1 (5 bases). V lost 1 base, J lost 4 bases, and 10 bases lay in between. CDR1 and CDR2 (germline): SGHDN, FVKESK. CDR3 length: 14 amino acids. Here the CDR3 reads CASSQGTPVYGYTF. Here the CDR3 DNA reads TGTGCCAGCAGCCAAGGGACACCCGTCTATGGCTACACCTTC.

This rearrangement joins TRBV6-2 or TRBV6-3 to TRBJ2-5, with 11 bases aligning to TRBD2. V lost 4 bases to trimming and J lost 0 bases; unmatched junction nucleotides: 1. The CDR3 contains 15 residues. Per the germline V gene, CDR1 is MNHEY and CDR2 is SVGEGT. In DNA form, the CDR3 reads TGTGCCAGCAGTTTAGCGGGGGGGTACCAAGAGACCCAGTACTTC. It encodes CASSLAGGYQETQYF.

The chain employs TRBV6-5 and TRBJ2-5; D is uncertain. The germline gives CDR1 MNHEY, CDR2 SVGAGI. Trimming cost V 2 bases and J 4 bases, with 14 bases left between them. CDR3 length equals 15 residues. The CDR3 loop is CASSYDFSSTETQYF. The CDR3 coding sequence is TGTGCCAGCAGTTACGATTTTAGCAGCACAGAGACCCAGTACTTC.

V gene TRBV6-5 combines with J gene TRBJ2-7; 8 positions agree with TRBD1. The V gene end was trimmed by 6 bases and the J gene end by 3 bases; junction bases not matched to a gene: 7. This CDR3 has 14 residues. Germline lookup yields CDR1 MNHEY and CDR2 SVGAGI. The DNA of the CDR3 is TGTGCCAGCAGGGAGACAGGGGCGGACTACGAGCAGTACTTC. Its translation is CASRETGADYEQYF.

The V and J genes are TRBV5-1 and TRBJ2-3; D call uncertain. Trimming took 0 bases from V and 4 from J, leaving 15 bases between them. Germline assignment: CDR1 SGHRS and CDR2 YFSETQ. This CDR3 has 16 residues. CDR3 nucleotides: TGCGCCAGCAGCTTGGGGGCCTTGGCGCTTCCAGATACGCAGTATTTT. It codes for CASSLGALALPDTQYF.

V is TRBV5-4 and J is TRBJ2-1; TRBD2 matches at 8 bases. In germline, CDR1 is SGHNT, CDR2 YYREEE (reference sequence). The CDR3 sequence is 17 residues long. Trimming at V came to 0 bases and at J to 0 bases, leaving 5 bases not matched to a gene. CDR3 residues: CASSLVAGLSSYNEQFF. The CDR3, as DNA: TGTGCCAGCAGCTTGGTAGCGGGGTTAAGCTCCTACAATGAGCAGTTCTTC.

The rearrangement uses TRBV6-5 and TRBJ2-5; TRBD1 matches 10 bases. This CDR3 spans 14 amino acids. The trim removed 6 bases at V and 5 bases at J, leaving 6 bases unmatched. CDR1 and CDR2 (germline): MNHEY, SVGAGI. This chain's CDR3 is CASRPAGQGETQYF. The CDR3 DNA follows: TGTGCCAGCAGACCCGCGGGACAGGGGGAGACCCAGTACTTC.

The chain combines TRBV5-1 with TRBJ2-7; 8 nucleotides line up with TRBD1. CDR1 and CDR2 (germline): SGHRS, YFSETQ. V lost 2 bases, J lost 3 bases, and 7 bases stayed unmatched. This CDR3 contains 15 residues. In nucleotides, the CDR3 is TGCGCCAGCAGCTTACACAGGGGGGTGGACTACGAGCAGTACTTC. Protein sequence: CASSLHRGVDYEQYF. Drawing the rest from reference TRBV5-1 and TRBJ2-7, the complete variable domain is KAGVTQTPRYLIKTRGQQVTLSCSPISGHRSVSWYQQTPGQGLQFLFEYFSETQRNKGNFPGRFSGRQFSNSRSEMNVSTLELGDSALYLCASSLHRGVDYEQYFGPGTRLTVT.

The V and J genes are TRBV7-3 and TRBJ2-5; 13 bases agree with TRBD2. Germline V gene lookup returns CDR1 SGHTA and CDR2 FQGTGA. The CDR3 is 16 amino acids. The V gene end was trimmed by 4 bases and the J gene end by 7 bases; junction bases not matched to a gene: 9. The CDR3 here is CASSSSGTSGIGTQYF. CDR3 DNA sequence: TGTGCCAGCAGCTCCTCCGGGACTAGCGGGATCGGGACCCAGTACTTC.

This sequence joins TRBV18 and TRBJ2-4; no reliable D call. The CDR3 runs to 13 residues. Trimming removed 3 bases at V and 1 base at J, with 4 bases between. Germline CDR1 and CDR2: KGHSH and LQKENI. The CDR3 DNA sequence: TGTGCCAGCTCACCCTCGGCCAAAAACATTCAGTACTTC. Translating it yields CASSPSAKNIQYF. Together with reference TRBV18 and TRBJ2-4, the CDR3 gives the full variable domain: NAGVMQNPRHLVRRRGQEARLRCSPMKGHSHVYWYRQLPEEGLKFMVYLQKENIIDESGMPKERFSAEFPKEGPSILRIQQVVRGDSAAYFCASSPSAKNIQYFGAGTRLSVL.

J is TRBJ2-1 and V is TRBV7-2, with 9 bases identical to TRBD2. The CDR3 loop spans 15 amino acids. V dropped 0 bases and J dropped 6; count of bases not matched to a gene: 3. The V gene's germline CDR1 is SGHTA and CDR2 FQGNSA. This chain's CDR3 is CASSLAPLAGNEQFF. CDR3 coding DNA: TGTGCCAGCAGCTTAGCGCCACTAGCGGGCAATGAGCAGTTCTTC. Together with reference TRBV7-2 and TRBJ2-1, the CDR3 gives the full variable domain: GAGVSQSPSNKVTEKGKDVELRCDPISGHTALYWYRQSLGQGLEFLIYFQGNSAPDKSGLPSDRFSAERTGGSVSTLTIQRTQQEDSAVYLCASSLAPLAGNEQFFGPGTRLTVL.

The count of this clone is one. This chain uses TRBV3-1 (or the pseudogene TRBV3-2) with TRBJ2-3; D call uncertain. Germline V gene data show CDR1 as LGHDT and CDR2 as YNNKEL (reference sequence). Trimming pared 5 bases from V and 3 bases from J, leaving 15 bases between. The CDR3 length is 15 residues. The DNA for the CDR3 is TGTGCCAGCAGCGAGGAGTCGCTAGAAACAGATACGCAGTATTTT. Its translation: CASSEESLETDTQYF.

The chain is built from TRBV7-2 and TRBJ2-1; 10 bases match TRBD2. Germline V gene lookup returns CDR1 SGHTA and CDR2 FQGNSA. V trimming: 1 base; J trimming: 7 bases; junction bases outside the gene matches: 7. The CDR3 consists of 16 residues. The CDR3 is CASSLVASGRNNEQFF. The CDR3 DNA reads as TGTGCCAGCAGCTTAGTGGCTAGCGGGAGAAATAATGAGCAGTTCTTC.

The genes are TRBV6-2 or TRBV6-3 and TRBJ1-1; a possible D gene is TRBD1 (6 bases). Germline V CDR1 and CDR2: MNHEY, SVGEGT. Deletions cut 2 bases from V and 2 bases from J, with 18 bases between. There are 17 residues in the CDR3. CDR3 DNA sequence: TGTGCCAGCAGTTACGACCTCCTGACAGGTTTAAACACTGAAGCTTTCTTT. Its translation: CASSYDLLTGLNTEAFF.

The gene calls are TRBV15 and TRBJ2-7; D is unclear. The ends were cut back, 2 bases at V and 3 bases at J, with 8 bases in the middle. The CDR3 has 13 amino acids. Germline assignment: CDR1 LNHNV and CDR2 YYDKDF (reference sequence). CDR3 protein: CATSRPRNYEQYF. In DNA, the CDR3 is TGTGCCACCAGCAGACCGAGGAACTACGAGCAGTACTTC.

The genes are TRBV4-1 and TRBJ1-2, with 7 bases fitting TRBD1. Germline CDR1 reads MGHRA; CDR2 reads YSYEKL. This CDR3 region has 16 residues. With 0 bases clipped from V and 3 bases from J, the junction kept 7 bases outside the gene matches. The CDR3 DNA follows: TGCGCCAGCAGCCAAGAGGGCACAGGGGCGTACTATGGCTACACCTTC. The encoded protein is CASSQEGTGAYYGYTF.

The chain combines TRBV5-1 with TRBJ2-1; TRBD1 matches at 8 bases. Looked up from germline, CDR1 is SGHRS and CDR2 is YFSETQ. The CDR3 consists of 18 residues. V lost 0 bases to trimming and J lost 0 bases; unmatched junction nucleotides: 8. The CDR3 DNA is TGCGCCAGCAGCTTGGGACAGGGGTCGACGAGCTCCTACAATGAGCAGTTCTTC. Translated: CASSLGQGSTSSYNEQFF.

Only one count was recorded for this clone. J is TRBJ2-5 and V is TRBV5-1, with 12 bases identical to TRBD2. Trimming at V came to 4 bases and at J to 6 bases, leaving 7 bases not matched to a gene. Germline-derived CDR1 and CDR2 are SGHRS and YFSETQ. This CDR3 has 15 residues. The CDR3 sequence is CASSPAGTSGQTQYF. Written as DNA, the CDR3 is TGCGCCAGCAGCCCGGCGGGGACTAGCGGGCAGACCCAGTACTTC. Using reference TRBV5-1 and TRBJ2-5 for the parts outside the CDR3, the full variable domain is KAGVTQTPRYLIKTRGQQVTLSCSPISGHRSVSWYQQTPGQGLQFLFEYFSETQRNKGNFPGRFSGRQFSNSRSEMNVSTLELGDSALYLCASSPAGTSGQTQYFGPGTRLLVL.